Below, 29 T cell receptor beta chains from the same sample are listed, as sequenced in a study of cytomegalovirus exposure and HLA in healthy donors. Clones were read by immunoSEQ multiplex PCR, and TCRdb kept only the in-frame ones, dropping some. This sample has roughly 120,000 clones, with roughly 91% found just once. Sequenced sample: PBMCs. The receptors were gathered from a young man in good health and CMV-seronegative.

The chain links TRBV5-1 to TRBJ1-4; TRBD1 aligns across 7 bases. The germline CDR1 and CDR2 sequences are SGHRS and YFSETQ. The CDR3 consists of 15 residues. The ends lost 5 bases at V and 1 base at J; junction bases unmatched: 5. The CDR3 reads CASRPTGQTNEKLFF. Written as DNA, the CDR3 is TGCGCCAGCAGGCCGACAGGGCAAACTAATGAAAAACTGTTTTTT.

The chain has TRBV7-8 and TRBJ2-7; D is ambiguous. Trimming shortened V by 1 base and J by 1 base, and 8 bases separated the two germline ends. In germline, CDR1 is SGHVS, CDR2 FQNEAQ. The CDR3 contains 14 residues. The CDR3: CASSLGHLSYEQYF. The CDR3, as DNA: TGTGCCAGCAGCTTAGGGCACCTTTCCTACGAGCAGTACTTC. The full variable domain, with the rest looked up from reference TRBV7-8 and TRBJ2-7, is GAGVSQSPRYKVAKRGQDVALRCDPISGHVSLFWYQQALGQGPEFLTYFQNEAQLDKSGLPSDRFFAERPEGSVSTLKIQRTQQEDSAVYLCASSLGHLSYEQYFGPGTRLTVT.

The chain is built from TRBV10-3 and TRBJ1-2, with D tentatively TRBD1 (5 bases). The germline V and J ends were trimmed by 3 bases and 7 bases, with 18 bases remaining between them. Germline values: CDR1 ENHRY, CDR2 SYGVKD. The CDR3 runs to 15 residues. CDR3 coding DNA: TGTGCCATCAGTGATTCCGCATCCCCGGGGGGTGGCTACACCTTC. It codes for CAISDSASPGGGYTF.

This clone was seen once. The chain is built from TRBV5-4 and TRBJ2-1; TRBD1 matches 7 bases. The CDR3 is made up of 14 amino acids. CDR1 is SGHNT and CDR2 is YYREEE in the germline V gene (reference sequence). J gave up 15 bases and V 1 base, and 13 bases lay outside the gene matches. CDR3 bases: TGTGCCAGCAGCTTGCGGGACAGCCCGTTGGGGTGGTTCTTC. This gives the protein CASSLRDSPLGWFF.

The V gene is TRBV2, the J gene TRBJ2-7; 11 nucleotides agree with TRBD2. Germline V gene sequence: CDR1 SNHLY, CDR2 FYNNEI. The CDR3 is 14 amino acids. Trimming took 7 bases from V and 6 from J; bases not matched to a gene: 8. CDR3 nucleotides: TGTGCCAGCACAGAACTAGCGGGGGCGGTCGAGCAGTACTTC. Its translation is CASTELAGAVEQYF.

The CDR3 here is CASSPGVRGRSYNEQFF. The CDR3 DNA sequence: TGTGCCAGCAGCCCGGGGGTACGTGGGCGGTCCTACAATGAGCAGTTCTTC. The rearrangement links TRBV5-4 to TRBJ2-1, with D possibly matching TRBD2 (6 bases). V was trimmed by 4 bases and J by 1 base, leaving 18 bases between them. The CDR3 spans 17 residues. The germline gives CDR1 SGHNT, CDR2 YYREEE (reference sequence).

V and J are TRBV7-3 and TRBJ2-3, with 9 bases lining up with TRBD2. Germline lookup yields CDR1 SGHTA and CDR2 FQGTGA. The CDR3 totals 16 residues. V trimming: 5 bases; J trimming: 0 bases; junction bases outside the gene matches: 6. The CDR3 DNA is TGTGCCAGCAGCCCCCGACTAGCGGCTAGCACAGATACGCAGTATTTT. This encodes CASSPRLAASTDTQYF.

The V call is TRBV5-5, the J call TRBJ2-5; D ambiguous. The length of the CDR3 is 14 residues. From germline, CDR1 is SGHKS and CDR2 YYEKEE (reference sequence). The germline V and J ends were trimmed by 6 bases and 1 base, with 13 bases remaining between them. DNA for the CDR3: TGTGCCAGCACCAACTCTCAGGCCCAAGAGACCCAGTACTTC. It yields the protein CASTNSQAQETQYF.

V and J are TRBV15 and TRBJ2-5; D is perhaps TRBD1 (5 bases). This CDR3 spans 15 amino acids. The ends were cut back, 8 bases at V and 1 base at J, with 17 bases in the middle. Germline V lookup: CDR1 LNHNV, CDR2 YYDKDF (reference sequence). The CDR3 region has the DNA TGTGCCACCGGGGCTGGGGTGGGCGCCCAAGAGACCCAGTACTTC. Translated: CATGAGVGAQETQYF.

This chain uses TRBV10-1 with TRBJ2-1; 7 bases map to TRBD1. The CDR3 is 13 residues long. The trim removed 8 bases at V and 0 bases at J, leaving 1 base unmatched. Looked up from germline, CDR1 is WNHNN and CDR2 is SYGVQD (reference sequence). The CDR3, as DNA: TGCGCCAGCGGGGACAGCTCCTACAATGAGCAGTTCTTC. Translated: CASGDSSYNEQFF.

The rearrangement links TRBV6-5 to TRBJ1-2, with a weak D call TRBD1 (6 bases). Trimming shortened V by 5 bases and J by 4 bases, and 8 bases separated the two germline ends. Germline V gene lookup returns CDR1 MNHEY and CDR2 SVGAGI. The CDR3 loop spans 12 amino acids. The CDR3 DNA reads TGTGCCAGCAGTCAACAGGGCTATGGCTACACCTTC. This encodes CASSQQGYGYTF.

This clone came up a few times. The CDR3 DNA reads as TGTGCCAGCAGCTCCAAGCTAGCCGGGAACACCGGGGAGCTGTTTTTT. Protein: CASSSKLAGNTGELFF. The chain carries TRBV7-9 and TRBJ2-2; tentatively, D is TRBD2 (5 bases). CDR3 length: 16 residues. V gave up 4 bases and J gave up 1 base, with 13 bases separating them. CDR1 and CDR2 from the germline V gene are SEHNR and FQNEAQ (reference sequence). The whole variable domain, filled in from reference TRBV7-9 and TRBJ2-2, reads DTGVSQNPRHKITKRGQNVTFRCDPISEHNRLYWYRQTLGQGPEFLTYFQNEAQLEKSRLLSDRFSAERPKGSFSTLEIQRTEQGDSAMYLCASSSKLAGNTGELFFGEGSRLTVL.

In DNA form, the CDR3 reads TGTGCCAGCAGCTCGGTAAACTCGCTCTACGAGCAGTACTTC. It yields the protein CASSSVNSLYEQYF. The chain carries TRBV27 and TRBJ2-7; no firm D call. Germline V lookup: CDR1 MNHEY, CDR2 SMNVEV (reference sequence). V was trimmed by 6 bases and J by 3 bases, leaving 15 bases between them. This CDR3 contains 14 residues.

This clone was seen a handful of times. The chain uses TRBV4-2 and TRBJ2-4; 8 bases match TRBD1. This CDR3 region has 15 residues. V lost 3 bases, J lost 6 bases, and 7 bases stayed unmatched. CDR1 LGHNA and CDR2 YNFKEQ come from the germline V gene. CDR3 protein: CASSQGGQGRNIQYF. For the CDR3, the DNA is TGTGCCAGCAGCCAGGGTGGACAGGGAAGAAACATTCAGTACTTC.

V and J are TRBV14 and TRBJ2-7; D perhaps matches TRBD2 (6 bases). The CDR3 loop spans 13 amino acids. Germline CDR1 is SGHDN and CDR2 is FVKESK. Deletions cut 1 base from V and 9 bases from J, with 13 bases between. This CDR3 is CASSQGGRSTQYF. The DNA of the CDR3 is TGTGCCAGCAGCCAAGGGGGGAGGTCGACGCAGTACTTC.

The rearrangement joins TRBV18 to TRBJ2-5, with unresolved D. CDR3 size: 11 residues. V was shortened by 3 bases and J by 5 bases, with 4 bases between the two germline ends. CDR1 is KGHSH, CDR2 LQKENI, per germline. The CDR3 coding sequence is TGTGCCAGCTCACCCGGGGAGACCCAGTACTTC. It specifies CASSPGETQYF. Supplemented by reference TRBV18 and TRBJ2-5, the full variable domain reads NAGVMQNPRHLVRRRGQEARLRCSPMKGHSHVYWYRQLPEEGLKFMVYLQKENIIDESGMPKERFSAEFPKEGPSILRIQQVVRGDSAAYFCASSPGETQYFGPGTRLLVL.

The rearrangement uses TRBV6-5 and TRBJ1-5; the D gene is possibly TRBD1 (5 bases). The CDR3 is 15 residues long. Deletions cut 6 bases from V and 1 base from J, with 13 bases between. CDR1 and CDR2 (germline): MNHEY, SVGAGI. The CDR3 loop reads CASSPQGQSNQPQHF. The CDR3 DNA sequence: TGTGCCAGCAGCCCCCAGGGCCAGAGCAATCAGCCCCAGCATTTT.

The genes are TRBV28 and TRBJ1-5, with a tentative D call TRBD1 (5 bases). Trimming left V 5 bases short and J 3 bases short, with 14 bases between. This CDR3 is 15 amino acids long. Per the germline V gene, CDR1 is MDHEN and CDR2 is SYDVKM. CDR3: CASSPRDWNNQPQHF. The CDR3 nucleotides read TGTGCCAGCAGTCCGAGGGACTGGAACAATCAGCCCCAGCATTTT.

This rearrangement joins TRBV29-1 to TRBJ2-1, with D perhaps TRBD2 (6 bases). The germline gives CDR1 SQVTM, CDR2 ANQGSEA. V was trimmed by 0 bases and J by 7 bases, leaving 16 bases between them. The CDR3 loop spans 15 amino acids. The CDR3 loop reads CSVEDIGGGENEQFF. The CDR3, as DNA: TGCAGCGTTGAAGATATAGGCGGAGGGGAAAATGAGCAGTTCTTC.

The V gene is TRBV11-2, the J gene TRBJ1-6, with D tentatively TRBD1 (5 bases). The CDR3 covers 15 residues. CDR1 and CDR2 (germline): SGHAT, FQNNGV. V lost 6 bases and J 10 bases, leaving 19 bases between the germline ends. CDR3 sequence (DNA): TGTGCCAGCAGGGAGGGGTCGGGAGGACGGTCACCCCTCCACTTT. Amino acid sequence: CASREGSGGRSPLHF.

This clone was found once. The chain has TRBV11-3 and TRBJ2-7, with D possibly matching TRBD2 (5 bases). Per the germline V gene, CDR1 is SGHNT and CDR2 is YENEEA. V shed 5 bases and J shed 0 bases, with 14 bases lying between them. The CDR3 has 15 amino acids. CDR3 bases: TGTGCCAGCAGCCCGGGGAGCGATAACTCCTACGAGCAGTACTTC. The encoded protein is CASSPGSDNSYEQYF. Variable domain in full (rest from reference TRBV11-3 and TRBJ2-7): EAGVVQSPRYKIIEKKQPVAFWCNPISGHNTLYWYLQNLGQGPELLIRYENEEAVDDSQLPKDRFSAERLKGVDSTLKIQPAELGDSAVYLCASSPGSDNSYEQYFGPGTRLTVT.

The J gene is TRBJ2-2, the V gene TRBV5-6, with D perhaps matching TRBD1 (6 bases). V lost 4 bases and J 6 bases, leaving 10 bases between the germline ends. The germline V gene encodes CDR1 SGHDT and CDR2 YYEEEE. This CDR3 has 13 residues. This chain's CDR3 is CASSTQGPGELFF. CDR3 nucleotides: TGTGCCAGCAGCACCCAGGGGCCCGGGGAGCTGTTTTTT.

The CDR3 is CASSWRGPTEAFF. Written as DNA, the CDR3 is TGTGCCAGCAGCTGGAGGGGGCCCACTGAAGCTTTCTTT. The chain uses TRBV5-8 and TRBJ1-1; TRBD1 aligns across 7 bases. The CDR3 length is 13 residues. V was clipped by 3 bases and J by 4 bases; unmatched bases: 3. CDR1 and CDR2 (germline): SGHTS, YDEGEE. Combining the CDR3 with reference TRBV5-8 and TRBJ1-1 gives the whole variable domain EAGVTQSPTHLIKTRGQQATLRCSPISGHTSVYWYQQALGLGLQFLLWYDEGEERNRGNFPPRFSGRQFPNYSSELNVNALELEDSALYLCASSWRGPTEAFFGQGTRLTVV.

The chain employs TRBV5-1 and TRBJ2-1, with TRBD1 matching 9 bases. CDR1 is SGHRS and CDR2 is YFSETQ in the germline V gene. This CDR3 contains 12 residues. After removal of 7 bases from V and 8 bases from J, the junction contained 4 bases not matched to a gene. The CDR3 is CASEGQGYEQFF. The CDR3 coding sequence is TGCGCCAGCGAGGGACAGGGCTATGAGCAGTTCTTC.

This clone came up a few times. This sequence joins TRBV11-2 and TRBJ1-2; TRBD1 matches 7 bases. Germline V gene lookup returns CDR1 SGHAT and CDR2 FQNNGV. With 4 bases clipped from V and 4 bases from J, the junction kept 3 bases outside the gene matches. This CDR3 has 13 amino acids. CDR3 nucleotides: TGTGCCAGCAGCTGGGGACAGACCTATGGCTACACCTTC. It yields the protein CASSWGQTYGYTF.

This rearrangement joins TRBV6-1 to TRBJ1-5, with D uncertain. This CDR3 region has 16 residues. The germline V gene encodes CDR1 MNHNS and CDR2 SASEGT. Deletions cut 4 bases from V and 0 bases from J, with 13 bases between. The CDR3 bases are TGTGCCAGCAGTGCTGTGCGGGGATATAGCAATCAGCCCCAGCATTTT. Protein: CASSAVRGYSNQPQHF.

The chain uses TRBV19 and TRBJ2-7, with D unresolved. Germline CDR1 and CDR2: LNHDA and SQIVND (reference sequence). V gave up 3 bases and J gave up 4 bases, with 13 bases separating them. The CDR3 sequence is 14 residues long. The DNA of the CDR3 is TGTGCCAGTAGTATCAGCGTCCGTCGTTACGAGCAGTACTTC. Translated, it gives CASSISVRRYEQYF.

CDR3 amino acids: CASSLGGQNTEAFF. DNA of the CDR3: TGTGCCAGCAGCTTGGGGGGACAGAACACTGAAGCTTTCTTT. This rearrangement joins TRBV5-6 to TRBJ1-1, with D possibly being TRBD1 (6 bases). Looked up from germline, CDR1 is SGHDT and CDR2 is YYEEEE. This CDR3 is built from 14 residues. V was clipped by 0 bases and J by 1 base, with 7 bases between them.

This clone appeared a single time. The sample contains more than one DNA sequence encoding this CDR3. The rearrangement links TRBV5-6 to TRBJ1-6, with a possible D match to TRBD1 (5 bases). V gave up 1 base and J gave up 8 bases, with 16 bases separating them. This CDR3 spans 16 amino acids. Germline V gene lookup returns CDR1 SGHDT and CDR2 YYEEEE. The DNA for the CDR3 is TGTGCCAGCAGCTTGTCGACAGCCCTGGGGTATTCACCCCTCCACTTT. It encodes CASSLSTALGYSPLHF.